This TCR beta chain was recovered during a study of T-cell reconstitution after alpha-beta-depleted transplantation in children. There are many counts of this clonotype. Unique molecular identifiers were used to barcode this TCRbeta library. Via MiXCR, TCRdb re-called the PCR reads, giving one row per CDR3 protein. In the table there are some 200,000 distinct CDR3 sequences, 5.5% to 7% of which are singletons. Germline loops: CDR1 SEHNR, CDR2 FQNEAQ (reference sequence). The V gene end was trimmed by 5 bases and the J gene end by 15 bases; junction bases not matched to a gene: 14. CDR3 length: 15 amino acids.

The material sequenced was PBMCs, taken before TCRalphabeta/CD19-depleted stem cell transplant. This TCR came from a girl under three years old with combined immunodeficiency, due to receive a stem cell transplant. The rearrangement links TRBV7-9 to TRBJ2-1; 12 bases are shared with TRBD2. The CDR3 DNA reads TGTGCCAGCAGCACCGGACTAGCGGGAAGGATTGGATGGTTCTTC. Amino acids: CASSTGLAGRIGWFF. The entire variable domain, with the rest obtained from reference TRBV7-9 and TRBJ2-1, is as follows: DTGVSQNPRHKITKRGQNVTFRCDPISEHNRLYWYRQTLGQGPEFLTYFQNEAQLEKSRLLSDRFSAERPKGSFSTLEIQRTEQGDSAMYLCASSTGLAGRIGWFFGPGTRLTVL.